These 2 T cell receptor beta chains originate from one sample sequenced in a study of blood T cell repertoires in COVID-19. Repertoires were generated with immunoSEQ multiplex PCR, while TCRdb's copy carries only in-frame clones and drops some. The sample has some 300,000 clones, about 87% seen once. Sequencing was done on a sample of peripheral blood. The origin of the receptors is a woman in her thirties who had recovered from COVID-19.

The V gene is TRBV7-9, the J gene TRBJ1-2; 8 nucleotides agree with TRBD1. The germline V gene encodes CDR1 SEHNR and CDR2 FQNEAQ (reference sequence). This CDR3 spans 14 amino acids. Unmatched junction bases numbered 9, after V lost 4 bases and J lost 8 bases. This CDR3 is CASSSVDRAGGYTF. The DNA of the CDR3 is TGTGCCAGCAGCTCCGTGGACAGGGCCGGGGGCTACACCTTC.

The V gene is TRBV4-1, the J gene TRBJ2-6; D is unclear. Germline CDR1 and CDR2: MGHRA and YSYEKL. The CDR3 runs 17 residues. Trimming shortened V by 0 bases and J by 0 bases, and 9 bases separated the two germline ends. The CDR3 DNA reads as TGCGCCAGCAGCCAAGACAGCGCCAGCTCTGGGGCCAACGTCCTGACTTTC. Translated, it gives CASSQDSASSGANVLTF.